This entry features one T cell receptor (beta chain) sequence. Using immunoSEQ multiplex PCR, the repertoire was profiled, and TCRdb retains in-frame clones only, with some absent. The repertoire holds 45,000 to 60,000 clones, nearly 80% seen once, with 4% to 5% in the top ten. The data were obtained in a study of OX40 agonist ivuxolimab in advanced cancers. As for the study in general: In this trial design, patients received ivuxolimab intravenously at 0.01 to 10 mg/kg every 2 weeks.

CDR1 and CDR2 from the germline V gene are GTSNPN and SVGIG (reference sequence). V was cut by 1 base and J by 8 bases, with 11 bases left in between. The CDR3 has 13 residues. This TCR derives from an adult with an advanced solid tumor such as melanoma, head and neck, liver or kidney cancer. The rearrangement links TRBV30 to TRBJ1-4; the D is unclear. This material consisted of CD4+ or CD8+ T cells sorted from blood, taken in a trial of the OX40 agonist ivuxolimab. The CDR3 is CAWSDVGSEKLFF. CDR3 sequence (DNA): TGTGCCTGGAGTGACGTGGGCAGCGAAAAACTGTTTTTT.